The clone carrying this TCR beta chain was observed a few times. Its antigen is not known. This entry is derived from a study of beta chain features in type 1 diabetes. The study, taken as a whole, reports: A pattern of fewer insertions and more deletions at VDJ junctions was seen in type 1 diabetes patients. Patients' naive, central memory and Treg TCRB repertoires seemed closer to one another than those of healthy donors. Researchers report that Type 1 diabetes patients had moderately but significantly shorter TCRB CDR3s across all four CD4+ subsets.

From germline, CDR1 is MDHEN and CDR2 SYDVKM. V dropped 1 base and J dropped 4 bases, with 11 bases sitting between them. The CDR3 totals 14 residues. TCRB transcripts that were expressed got sequenced, as all of the isolated RNA had been reverse transcribed. TCRdb's table, derived via immunoSEQ multiplex PCR, lists solely in-frame clones and lacks some. This sample has hundreds of thousands of clones, with around 15% found just once. Markers CD45RO/CCR7/CD25/CD127/CD95/CD27 served to sort CD4+ naive, central memory, regulatory and stem cell-like memory cells. The purity of all sorted populations exceeded 98%.

Input material: naive CD4+ T cells from blood. The V call is TRBV28, the J call TRBJ2-7, with D maybe TRBD1 (6 bases). The TCR sequence derives from a man younger than 45 with type 1 diabetes. The CDR3 DNA is TGTGCCAGCAGTTTATCGGGGCAGGGGTACGAGCAGTACTTC. Its translation: CASSLSGQGYEQYF.